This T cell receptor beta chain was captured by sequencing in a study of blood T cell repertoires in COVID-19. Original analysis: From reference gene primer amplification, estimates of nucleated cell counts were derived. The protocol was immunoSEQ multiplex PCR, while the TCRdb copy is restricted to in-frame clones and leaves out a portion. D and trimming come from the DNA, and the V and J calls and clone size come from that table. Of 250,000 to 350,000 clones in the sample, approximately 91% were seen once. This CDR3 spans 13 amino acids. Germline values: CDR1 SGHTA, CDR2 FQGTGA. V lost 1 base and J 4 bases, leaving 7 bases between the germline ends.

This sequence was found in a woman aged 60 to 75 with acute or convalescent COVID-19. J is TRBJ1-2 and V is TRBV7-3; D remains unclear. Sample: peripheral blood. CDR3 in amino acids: CASSLKRGYGYTF. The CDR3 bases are TGTGCCAGCAGCTTAAAGCGGGGCTATGGCTACACCTTC.